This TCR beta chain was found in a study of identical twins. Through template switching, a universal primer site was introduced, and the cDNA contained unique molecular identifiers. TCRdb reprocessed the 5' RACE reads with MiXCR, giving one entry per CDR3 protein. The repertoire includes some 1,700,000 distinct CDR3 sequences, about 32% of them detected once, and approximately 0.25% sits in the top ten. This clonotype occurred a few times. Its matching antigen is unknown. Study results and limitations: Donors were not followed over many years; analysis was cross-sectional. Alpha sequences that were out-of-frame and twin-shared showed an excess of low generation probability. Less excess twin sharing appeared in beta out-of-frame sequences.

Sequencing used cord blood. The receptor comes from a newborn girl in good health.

The CDR3 reads CATSETGTGSYNEQFF. The CDR3 region has the DNA TGTGCCACCAGTGAAACCGGGACAGGGTCTTACAATGAGCAGTTCTTC. V is TRBV24-1 and J is TRBJ2-1, with 9 bases aligning to TRBD1. Trimming cost V 4 bases and J 4 bases; bases outside gene matches: 7. CDR1 is KGHDR and CDR2 is SFDVKD in the germline V gene. The length of the CDR3 is 16 residues.